This T cell receptor beta chain originates from a study of OX40 agonist ivuxolimab in advanced cancers. The CDR3 extends over 13 amino acids. The V end lost 6 bases, the J end lost 0 bases, and 6 bases lay between the germline ends. Germline V lookup: CDR1 MNHNY, CDR2 SVGAGI (reference sequence). Some clones are missing from TCRdb's copy, which holds only in-frame ones; the method was immunoSEQ multiplex PCR. The sample has some 81,000 clones, 65% to 85% seen once. The V and J genes are TRBV6-6 and TRBJ1-3; no clear D gene. Sequencing was performed on CD4+ or CD8+ T cells sorted from blood, taken in a trial of the OX40 agonist ivuxolimab. The receptor was isolated from an adult with an advanced solid tumor such as melanoma, head and neck, liver or kidney cancer. DNA for the CDR3: TGTGCCAGCAGGACAAACTCTGGAAACACCATATATTTT. Amino acids: CASRTNSGNTIYF.